This is a list of T cell receptor beta chains from one sample in a study of cytomegalovirus exposure and HLA in healthy donors. Sequencing used immunoSEQ multiplex PCR; TCRdb keeps in-frame clones, though not all of them. Here the sample spans approximately 100,000 clones, more than 65% being singletons. Source material: PBMCs. The receptors stem from a woman in her fifties or sixties in good health and CMV-seropositive. Both conserved end residues are part of each CDR3. Not every row has a clone size; where given, it reads once, few, many or a size class.

abundance,v_gene,CDR3aa
-,TRBV4-2,CASSQDGLAGENFYEQYF
-,TRBV28,CAISGGGRYEKLVF
-,TRBV7-8,CASILWRAGYEQYF
-,TRBV18,CASSPQPSEQFF
few,TRBV19,CASSIDSGFYEQYF
-,TRBV9,CASSKGQGANNSPLHF
few,TRBV30,CAYQLLGQGAYEQYF
once,TRBV30,CAWSVQLHQPQHF
once,TRBV5-1,CASSLVAATRGPDTQYF
few,TRBV5-1,CASSLPGGQGNTEAFF
-,TRBV16,CASSQGGGTEAFF
-,TRBV18,CASSQSRGDTDTQYF
-,TRBV19,CASSPTGNYYGYTF
-,TRBV19,CASGTSRETQYF
-,TRBV7-9,CASSLGTGWNNQPQHF
few,TRBV5-8,CASTKSRVNSGELFF
-,TRBV10-2,CASRTSGGSSYNEQFF
once,TRBV7-6,CASSFLPEDYGYTF
once,TRBV6-1,CASSELITANTEAFF
few,TRBV30,CASHRGGTEAFF
-,TRBV5-1,CASSPDRAYEQYF
-,TRBV5-4,CATLDRSSESYEQYF
-,TRBV6-1,CASSGRNYGYTF
-,TRBV5-4,CASSLDGGGTQYF
-,TRBV2,CASGPTGVGETQYF
-,TRBV27,CASSQSLPDRVTYGYTF
-,TRBV7-2,CASSLARAGPYNEQFF